These 32 T cell receptor beta chains originate from one sample sequenced in a study of cytomegalovirus exposure and HLA in healthy donors. Vbeta (60) and Jbeta (13) primers were used in the PCR. The method was immunoSEQ multiplex PCR; TCRdb's version includes in-frame clones alone and lacks a portion of them. Recorded for this sample: roughly 78,000 clones. The sample comprised PBMCs. Source of these receptors: a man in his forties or fifties in good health and CMV-seronegative.

The chain has TRBV5-1 and TRBJ2-7; D unclear. The CDR3 has 14 residues. V lost 1 base and J lost 2, with 10 bases in between. The germline V gene has CDR1 SGHRS and CDR2 YFSETQ. The CDR3 reads CASSLTTRPYEQYF. In DNA form, the CDR3 reads TGCGCCAGCAGCTTGACCACTCGTCCCTACGAGCAGTACTTC.

This chain joins TRBV2 and TRBJ1-2; 7 positions match TRBD1. The CDR3 has 13 amino acids. In germline, CDR1 is SNHLY, CDR2 FYNNEI. V trimming: 6 bases; J trimming: 3 bases; junction bases outside the gene matches: 4. The CDR3 DNA sequence: TGTGCCAGCAGGGGGGACAGTCACTATGGCTACACCTTC. This encodes CASRGDSHYGYTF. Using reference TRBV2 and TRBJ1-2 for the parts outside the CDR3, the full variable domain is EPEVTQTPSHQVTQMGQEVILRCVPISNHLYFYWYRQILGQKVEFLVSFYNNEISEKSEIFDDQFSVERPDGSNFTLKIRSTKLEDSAMYFCASRGDSHYGYTFGSGTRLTVV.

J is TRBJ2-3 and V is TRBV5-4; no clear D gene. Germline assignment: CDR1 SGHNT and CDR2 YYREEE (reference sequence). Trimming pared 1 base from V and 0 bases from J, leaving 6 bases between. The CDR3 spans 14 residues. The DNA of the CDR3 is TGTGCCAGCAGCTTGTCGGGTAGCACAGATACGCAGTATTTT. This sequence encodes CASSLSGSTDTQYF.

The chain recombines TRBV4-3 with TRBJ2-3, with 8 bases matching TRBD2. This CDR3 is built from 16 residues. Germline V gene lookup returns CDR1 LGHNA and CDR2 YSLEER. The V and J ends lost 1 base and 1 base, in that order; junction bases with no gene match: 4. CDR3 nucleotide sequence: TGCGCCAGCAGCCAAGTTACTAGCGGACGCACAGATACGCAGTATTTT. Translating gives CASSQVTSGRTDTQYF.

V is TRBV9 and J is TRBJ2-2; TRBD2 aligns across 7 bases. The germline gives CDR1 SGDLS, CDR2 YYNGEE. The CDR3 spans 15 residues. Trimming took 0 bases from V and 4 from J; bases not matched to a gene: 3. For the CDR3, the DNA is TGTGCCAGCAGCGTAGCACTAGCGACCACCGGGGAGCTGTTTTTT. Amino acids: CASSVALATTGELFF.

The chain carries TRBV29-1 and TRBJ2-3; possibly TRBD1 for D (5 bases). With 4 bases removed from V and 2 bases from J, the gap between germline ends came to 16 bases. Germline V gene lookup returns CDR1 SQVTM and CDR2 ANQGSEA. CDR3 length: 15 amino acids. Written as DNA, the CDR3 is TGCAGCGTTGTAGGTTTGGAACAGGCCACAGATACGCAGTATTTT. It is translated as CSVVGLEQATDTQYF.

This chain joins TRBV6-5 and TRBJ2-7; tentatively, D is TRBD2 (5 bases). CDR3 length: 14 amino acids. CDR1 and CDR2 from the germline V gene are MNHEY and SVGAGI. The V end was cut by 8 bases, the J end by 0 bases, with 14 bases between. CDR3 coding DNA: TGTGCCAGCCTCCCTCGACGGGGCTCCTACGAGCAGTACTTC. The encoded protein is CASLPRRGSYEQYF.

The chain uses TRBV30 and TRBJ1-5; tentatively, D is TRBD1 (6 bases). Trimming stripped 3 bases from V and 7 bases from J, with 13 bases between. There are 13 residues in the CDR3. CDR1 GTSNPN and CDR2 SVGIG come from the germline V gene (reference sequence). The CDR3 loop is CAWSGQHDQPQHF. The DNA for the CDR3 is TGTGCCTGGAGCGGACAGCACGACCAGCCCCAGCATTTT.

The chain carries TRBV7-9 and TRBJ1-1; maybe TRBD1 (5 bases). V was clipped by 2 bases and J by 0 bases, with 13 bases between them. Germline CDR1 and CDR2: SEHNR and FQNEAQ (reference sequence). This CDR3 region has 16 residues. The CDR3 DNA reads as TGTGCCAGCAGCTTATATATTGGGGCATTGAACACTGAAGCTTTCTTT. This codes for CASSLYIGALNTEAFF.

The chain uses TRBV28 and TRBJ1-4, with unresolved D. Germline CDR1 reads MDHEN; CDR2 reads SYDVKM. The CDR3 spans 16 residues. V gave up 3 bases and J gave up 0 bases, with 11 bases separating them. CDR3 region: CASSLSGSSTNEKLFF. The CDR3 DNA reads as TGTGCCAGCAGTTTGAGCGGATCCTCAACTAATGAAAAACTGTTTTTT. Combining the CDR3 with reference TRBV28 and TRBJ1-4 gives the whole variable domain DVKVTQSSRYLVKRTGEKVFLECVQDMDHENMFWYRQDPGLGLRLIYFSYDVKMKEKGDIPEGYSVSREKKERFSLILESASTNQTSMYLCASSLSGSSTNEKLFFGSGTQLSVL.

The chain combines TRBV6-5 with TRBJ2-3, with 7 bases lining up with TRBD1. Trimming took 5 bases from V and 2 from J; bases not matched to a gene: 7. The V gene's germline CDR1 is MNHEY and CDR2 SVGAGI. The CDR3 sequence is 15 residues long. The CDR3 sequence is CASSTRGQVTDTQYF. The CDR3 nucleotides are TGTGCCAGCAGTACACGCGGACAGGTCACAGATACGCAGTATTTT.

The rearrangement joins TRBV6-1 to TRBJ2-1; 9 bases match TRBD2. The CDR3 is 13 residues long. The V gene's germline CDR1 is MNHNS and CDR2 SASEGT. The DNA of the CDR3 is TGTGGCACGAGCGGGAGGTCGTACAATGAGCAGTTCTTC. Amino acids: CGTSGRSYNEQFF.

On this clone: Other DNA sequences in this specimen translate into the identical CDR3. The chain combines TRBV7-2 with TRBJ2-5, with a weak D call TRBD1 (6 bases). The CDR3 sequence is 16 residues long. Germline CDR1 and CDR2: SGHTA and FQGNSA. Trimming cost V 5 bases and J 2 bases, with 18 bases left between them. The CDR3 DNA sequence: TGTGCCAGCAGCCCTCAAGGACAGACCGCTCAAGAGACCCAGTACTTC. The encoded protein is CASSPQGQTAQETQYF.

The chain joins TRBV25-1 to TRBJ1-2; TRBD1 matches 9 bases. After removal of 2 bases from V and 8 bases from J, the junction contained 18 bases not matched to a gene. The CDR3 is made up of 18 amino acids. Germline lookup yields CDR1 MGHDK and CDR2 SYGVNS. CDR3 protein: CASSEGVYRDRVPRGYTF. DNA for the CDR3: TGTGCCAGCAGTGAAGGGGTCTACCGGGACAGGGTTCCGAGGGGCTACACCTTC.

This rearrangement joins TRBV7-2 to TRBJ2-2, with 10 bases matching TRBD2. Trimming removed 1 base from V and 6 bases from J; junction bases left unmatched: 8. The CDR3 is made up of 17 amino acids. Germline-derived CDR1 and CDR2 are SGHTA and FQGNSA. CDR3 sequence: CASSLDLAGATAGELFF. Written as DNA, the CDR3 is TGTGCCAGCAGCTTAGACCTAGCGGGAGCGACGGCCGGGGAGCTGTTTTTT.

V gene TRBV9 combines with J gene TRBJ1-5; no clear D gene. The V gene's germline CDR1 is SGDLS and CDR2 YYNGEE. V was pared by 4 bases and J by 3 bases, with 11 bases between. The CDR3 length is 14 residues. CDR3 sequence (DNA): TGTGCCAGCAGCCAAGGCGGGTACAATCAGCCCCAGCATTTT. This translates into CASSQGGYNQPQHF.

V gene TRBV9 combines with J gene TRBJ2-5, with TRBD2 matching over 7 bases. V was pared by 0 bases and J by 5 bases, with 4 bases of the junction left unmatched. Germline assignment: CDR1 SGDLS and CDR2 YYNGEE. This CDR3 region has 14 residues. Here the CDR3 DNA reads TGTGCCAGCAGCGTAGGCGGGGGTGGCGAGACCCAGTACTTC. Amino acids: CASSVGGGGETQYF.

The chain joins TRBV7-8 to TRBJ1-2; 8 nucleotides match TRBD1. The CDR3 sequence is 14 residues long. Unmatched junction bases numbered 14, after V lost 7 bases and J lost 10 bases. Germline V gene data show CDR1 as SGHVS and CDR2 as FQNEAQ. The CDR3 DNA is TGTGCCAGCACCGAAACCGGGACAGGCCTCATCTACACCTTC. It translates to CASTETGTGLIYTF.

V gene TRBV7-9 combines with J gene TRBJ2-1; D possibly corresponds to TRBD1 (6 bases). With 4 bases removed from V and 6 bases from J, the gap between germline ends came to 19 bases. Germline CDR1 is SEHNR and CDR2 is FQNEAQ (reference sequence). This CDR3 has 16 residues. CDR3 sequence (DNA): TGTGCCAGCAGCTCAGGGGCATGGGAGAAGGTCAATGAGCAGTTCTTC. It yields the protein CASSSGAWEKVNEQFF.

The chain couples TRBV13 to TRBJ2-7; D perhaps matches TRBD1 (6 bases). Germline loops: CDR1 PRHDT, CDR2 FYEKMQ (reference sequence). The CDR3 loop spans 14 amino acids. V lost 2 bases, J lost 0 bases, and 8 bases lay in between. The CDR3 is CASSLTGTSYEQYF. DNA of the CDR3: TGTGCCAGCAGCTTAACAGGGACCTCCTACGAGCAGTACTTC.

The J gene is TRBJ2-3, the V gene TRBV4-2; 11 bases line up with TRBD2. The length of the CDR3 is 19 residues. Trimming took 0 bases from V and 0 from J; bases not matched to a gene: 8. CDR1 and CDR2 (germline): LGHNA, YNFKEQ. As DNA, the CDR3 is TGTGCCAGCAGCCAAGACCCCTTTAGACTAGCGGGGAGCACAGATACGCAGTATTTT. This sequence encodes CASSQDPFRLAGSTDTQYF.

This chain connects TRBV11-2 to TRBJ2-7; 11 positions agree with TRBD1. V lost 3 bases to trimming and J lost 6 bases; unmatched junction nucleotides: 7. Germline CDR1 SGHAT, CDR2 FQNNGV. The CDR3 consists of 15 residues. The CDR3 reads CASSLSGTGGTEQYF. As DNA, the CDR3 is TGTGCCAGCAGCTTGTCCGGGACAGGGGGTACCGAGCAGTACTTC.

This chain links TRBV2 with TRBJ2-3; 10 bases agree with TRBD2. The CDR3 covers 14 residues. The trim removed 7 bases at V and 0 bases at J, leaving 1 base unmatched. Germline V gives CDR1 SNHLY, CDR2 FYNNEI. Here the CDR3 reads CASMGLASTDTQYF. The DNA for the CDR3 is TGTGCCAGCATGGGACTAGCGAGCACAGATACGCAGTATTTT.

The V and J genes are TRBV7-9 and TRBJ2-3, with TRBD2 matching over 9 bases. The germline V gene has CDR1 SEHNR and CDR2 FQNEAQ (reference sequence). V dropped 5 bases and J dropped 6; count of bases not matched to a gene: 12. CDR3 length equals 16 residues. The CDR3 reads CASSISPLAGPDTQYF. The CDR3 nucleotides read TGTGCCAGCAGCATTAGCCCGCTAGCGGGGCCGGATACGCAGTATTTT. The whole variable domain, filled in from reference TRBV7-9 and TRBJ2-3, reads DTGVSQNPRHKITKRGQNVTFRCDPISEHNRLYWYRQTLGQGPEFLTYFQNEAQLEKSRLLSDRFSAERPKGSFSTLEIQRTEQGDSAMYLCASSISPLAGPDTQYFGPGTRLTVL.

V and J are TRBV2 and TRBJ1-2; 7 positions match TRBD1. V lost 2 bases and J lost 2; bases outside the gene matches: 2. This CDR3 is built from 14 residues. Germline lookup yields CDR1 SNHLY and CDR2 FYNNEI. For the CDR3, the DNA is TGTGCCAGCAGTGAACCGGGACAGAACTATGGCTACACCTTC. Residues: CASSEPGQNYGYTF.

The chain employs TRBV7-9 and TRBJ2-4; 9 positions agree with TRBD1. The CDR3 is made up of 14 amino acids. Trimming took 5 bases from V and 8 from J; bases not matched to a gene: 7. Germline V lookup: CDR1 SEHNR, CDR2 FQNEAQ (reference sequence). The CDR3 DNA reads as TGTGCCAGCAGCAGGGACAGGGAGGAAGACATTCAGTACTTC. It codes for CASSRDREEDIQYF.

V is TRBV7-2 and J is TRBJ2-7, with TRBD2 matching over 11 bases. CDR3 length equals 15 residues. The V gene end was trimmed by 2 bases and the J gene end by 3 bases; junction bases not matched to a gene: 3. Germline V gives CDR1 SGHTA, CDR2 FQGNSA. CDR3 sequence reads: CASSLRLAGNYEQYF. As DNA, the CDR3 is TGTGCCAGCAGCTTACGACTAGCGGGGAACTACGAGCAGTACTTC. The entire variable domain, with the rest obtained from reference TRBV7-2 and TRBJ2-7, is as follows: GAGVSQSPSNKVTEKGKDVELRCDPISGHTALYWYRQSLGQGLEFLIYFQGNSAPDKSGLPSDRFSAERTGGSVSTLTIQRTQQEDSAVYLCASSLRLAGNYEQYFGPGTRLTVT.

J is TRBJ2-3 and V is TRBV28; TRBD2 agrees at 11 bases. The CDR3 runs 16 residues. The ends lost 6 bases at V and 9 bases at J; junction bases unmatched: 14. Germline values: CDR1 MDHEN, CDR2 SYDVKM. The CDR3 protein is CASSAPLSGGAGTQYF. For the CDR3, the DNA is TGTGCCAGCAGCGCCCCCCTTAGCGGGGGGGCGGGGACGCAGTATTTT.

This chain links TRBV7-9 with TRBJ1-3; the match to TRBD1 covers 7 bases. CDR1 and CDR2 from the germline V gene are SEHNR and FQNEAQ (reference sequence). After removal of 4 bases from V and 3 bases from J, the junction contained 6 bases not matched to a gene. This CDR3 has 15 residues. CDR3 DNA: TGTGCCAGCAGCTCGCTCCAGGGGGGTGGAAACACCATATATTTT. Residues: CASSSLQGGGNTIYF.

The chain links TRBV30 to TRBJ2-7, with TRBD1 matching over 7 bases. Germline trimming cut 0 bases from V and 0 bases from J; bases unmatched to any gene: 8. The CDR3 has 16 residues. Looked up from germline, CDR1 is GTSNPN and CDR2 is SVGIG (reference sequence). The CDR3 sequence is CAWSVPFAGGSYEQYF. CDR3 coding DNA: TGTGCCTGGAGTGTTCCTTTCGCAGGGGGCTCCTACGAGCAGTACTTC.

The gene calls are TRBV5-5 and TRBJ2-6; weak D call: TRBD2 (6 bases). The CDR3 covers 17 residues. Germline CDR1 and CDR2: SGHKS and YYEKEE (reference sequence). V shed 3 bases and J shed 0 bases, with 13 bases lying between them. CDR3 region: CASSSPGLHSGANVLTF. DNA for the CDR3: TGTGCCAGCAGCTCACCGGGACTGCACTCTGGGGCCAACGTCCTGACTTTC. Based on the CDR3 plus reference TRBV5-5 and TRBJ2-6, the full variable domain is DAGVTQSPTHLIKTRGQQVTLRCSPISGHKSVSWYQQVLGQGPQFIFQYYEKEERGRGNFPDRFSARQFPNYSSELNVNALLLGDSALYLCASSSPGLHSGANVLTFGAGSRLTVL.

The chain combines TRBV11-2 with TRBJ2-7, with 9 bases fitting TRBD1. CDR3 size: 16 residues. J was trimmed by 2 bases and V by 0 bases; bases with no gene match: 5. In germline, CDR1 is SGHAT, CDR2 FQNNGV. The CDR3, as DNA: TGTGCCAGCAGCTTAGATTTGGGACAGGGAACCTACGAGCAGTACTTC. It codes for CASSLDLGQGTYEQYF.